The sequence of this T cell receptor (beta chain) was determined in a study of shared clonotypes between healthy human individuals. Broader study findings: Only blood was sampled, and tissue TCR repertoires likely differ from blood ones. Despite large depth, rarefaction showed incomplete sorted-subset sequencing.

Assay used: immunoSEQ multiplex PCR; TCRdb lists only in-frame clones, some missing. This table has around 720,000 clones, around 73% appearing once. Details on this clone: Its antigen is unidentified.

The CDR3 extends over 13 amino acids. The germline CDR1 and CDR2 sequences are MNHEY and SVGAGI. V was pared by 5 bases and J by 4 bases, with 9 bases between. Sequencing was done on a sample of memory CD4+ T cells sorted from blood. Subset: CD45RA-negative fraction. The J gene is TRBJ1-3, the V gene TRBV6-5; D gene unclear. This TCR was sampled from a woman aged 25 to 39 in good health. The CDR3 nucleotides read TGTGCCAGCAGTGCCGTCACGGGAAACACCATATATTTT. It codes for CASSAVTGNTIYF.